The entry below gives a single T cell receptor beta chain sequence along with its context. The entry originates in a study of OX40 agonist ivuxolimab in advanced cancers. Some clones are missing from TCRdb's copy, which holds only in-frame ones; the method was immunoSEQ multiplex PCR. The repertoire includes about 110,000 clones, 90% of them detected once, and approximately 0.5% sits in the top ten. Per the germline V gene, CDR1 is MDHEN and CDR2 is SYDVKM. V was pared by 4 bases and J by 4 bases, with 3 bases of the junction left unmatched. The CDR3 is 13 residues long. The V and J genes are TRBV28 and TRBJ1-2, with 7 positions matching TRBD1. The specimen comprised CD4+ or CD8+ T cells sorted from blood, sampled in a trial of the OX40 agonist ivuxolimab. The sequence was obtained from an adult with an advanced solid tumor such as melanoma, head and neck, liver or kidney cancer. The CDR3 sequence: CASSWTGVYGYTF. The CDR3, as DNA: TGTGCCAGCAGTTGGACAGGCGTCTATGGCTACACCTTC.